The 7 T cell receptor beta chains listed next were all sequenced from one sample in a study of human T cells and chemical hapten exposure. Stated time point: patch test 1, 2 weeks after DPC sensitization. Regarding treatment: therapeutic diphenylcyclopropenone sensitization with weekly scalp DPC. Each CDR3 protein is one row after TCRdb ran MiXCR on the RACE reads. The data show 180,000 or so distinct CDR3 sequences, with roughly 15% seen just once and 1.5% to 2% held by the top ten. The sequences come from whole blood, collected in connection with sensitization to the hapten diphenylcyclopropenone (DPC). The origin of the receptors is a woman aged 25 to 39 with alopecia areata. Some clones in this sample may be carry-over from other donors' samples.

Ten or more counts support this clonotype. V and J are TRBV18 and TRBJ1-1; no clear D. The V gene lost 6 bases and the J gene lost 0 bases, with 8 bases spanning the gap. The CDR3 totals 13 residues. Germline CDR1 KGHSH, CDR2 LQKENI. The CDR3 DNA sequence: TGTGCCAGCTCGCCAAAGGTGAACACTGAAGCTTTCTTT. Protein product: CASSPKVNTEAFF.

The gene calls are TRBV4-3 and TRBJ1-4; D gene uncertain. V was pared by 0 bases and J by 0 bases, with 8 bases between. This CDR3 spans 16 amino acids. The V gene's germline CDR1 is LGHNA and CDR2 YSLEER. In DNA form, the CDR3 reads TGCGCCAGCAGCCAAGATTATCAGGCAACTAATGAAAAACTGTTTTTT. It yields the protein CASSQDYQATNEKLFF.

Only a few counts were recorded for this clonotype. The V and J genes are TRBV5-1 and TRBJ2-4; tentatively, D is TRBD1 (6 bases). V was pared by 6 bases and J by 7 bases, with 11 bases between. This CDR3 region has 12 residues. Per the germline V gene, CDR1 is SGHRS and CDR2 is YFSETQ. This CDR3 reads CASKDSWNIQYF. CDR3 sequence (DNA): TGCGCCAGCAAGGACAGTTGGAACATTCAGTACTTC. Drawing the rest from reference TRBV5-1 and TRBJ2-4, the complete variable domain is KAGVTQTPRYLIKTRGQQVTLSCSPISGHRSVSWYQQTPGQGLQFLFEYFSETQRNKGNFPGRFSGRQFSNSRSEMNVSTLELGDSALYLCASKDSWNIQYFGAGTRLSVL.

CDR3 bases: TGTGCCAGCAGCTTACAATTCGGGGCCCCCGGGGAGCTGTTTTTT. Translated, it gives CASSLQFGAPGELFF. The genes are TRBV7-9 and TRBJ2-2; D is possibly TRBD1 or TRBD2 (5 bases each). Trimming pared 2 bases from V and 6 bases from J, leaving 13 bases between. Germline V gives CDR1 SEHNR, CDR2 FQNEAQ (reference sequence). The length of the CDR3 is 15 residues.

This clonotype was counted between two and nine times. The V call is TRBV6-6, the J call TRBJ1-5; 8 nucleotides agree with TRBD1. CDR1 MNHNY and CDR2 SVGAGI come from the germline V gene (reference sequence). This CDR3 is built from 16 residues. Unmatched junction bases numbered 10, after V lost 6 bases and J lost 3 bases. CDR3 residues: CASSPDRTGLNQPQHF. The DNA of the CDR3 is TGTGCCAGCAGCCCCGACCGGACAGGGCTCAATCAGCCCCAGCATTTT.

This clonotype was seen at least ten times. The chain has TRBV29-1 and TRBJ2-7, with a weak D call TRBD1 (6 bases). Trimming took off 7 bases at V and 1 base at J, with 8 bases between the two ends. This CDR3 region has 11 residues. Germline V lookup: CDR1 SQVTM, CDR2 ANQGSEA. CDR3: CSAGQSYEQYF. In nucleotides, the CDR3 is TGCAGCGCGGGACAATCCTACGAGCAGTACTTC.

The rearrangement links TRBV7-9 to TRBJ1-1; no clear D. CDR3 length: 15 residues. V was clipped by 5 bases and J by 0 bases, with 13 bases between them. The germline V gene has CDR1 SEHNR and CDR2 FQNEAQ (reference sequence). Here the CDR3 DNA reads TGTGCCAGCAGCGACTTGGAGTTCATGAACACTGAAGCTTTCTTT. Translating gives CASSDLEFMNTEAFF. The full variable domain, completed using reference TRBV7-9 and TRBJ1-1, is DTGVSQNPRHKITKRGQNVTFRCDPISEHNRLYWYRQTLGQGPEFLTYFQNEAQLEKSRLLSDRFSAERPKGSFSTLEIQRTEQGDSAMYLCASSDLEFMNTEAFFGQGTRLTVV.